The following is a TCR beta chain sequence with its context. The antigen remains unidentified. V gave up 0 bases and J gave up 5 bases; unmatched junction bases: 4. CDR3 length equals 16 residues. The germline V gene encodes CDR1 SGHRS and CDR2 YFSETQ. The PCR contained 60 Vbeta and 13 Jbeta primers. TCRdb's table, derived via immunoSEQ multiplex PCR, lists solely in-frame clones and lacks some. The sample consists of 95,000 to 100,000 clones, about 74% of them appearing once. This sample is drawn from a study of cytomegalovirus exposure and HLA in healthy donors. Findings and limits, study-wide: Prior analysis indicated that the majority of TCR beta V segments exhibited productivity approximately 87% or approximately 30% of the time. In vitro confirmation showed a few CMV-associated chains to be CMV antigen specific. In a later analysis, TCR beta V- and J-gene trimming was associated with a missense DCLRE1C variant.

Sequencing was performed on PBMCs. The TCR was taken from a male donor in good health and CMV-seronegative. V and J are TRBV5-1 and TRBJ2-7; 14 bases are a match to TRBD2. DNA of the CDR3: TGCGCCAGCAGCTTGGCGGGGACTAGCGGGAGCGACGAGCAGTACTTC. This translates into CASSLAGTSGSDEQYF.